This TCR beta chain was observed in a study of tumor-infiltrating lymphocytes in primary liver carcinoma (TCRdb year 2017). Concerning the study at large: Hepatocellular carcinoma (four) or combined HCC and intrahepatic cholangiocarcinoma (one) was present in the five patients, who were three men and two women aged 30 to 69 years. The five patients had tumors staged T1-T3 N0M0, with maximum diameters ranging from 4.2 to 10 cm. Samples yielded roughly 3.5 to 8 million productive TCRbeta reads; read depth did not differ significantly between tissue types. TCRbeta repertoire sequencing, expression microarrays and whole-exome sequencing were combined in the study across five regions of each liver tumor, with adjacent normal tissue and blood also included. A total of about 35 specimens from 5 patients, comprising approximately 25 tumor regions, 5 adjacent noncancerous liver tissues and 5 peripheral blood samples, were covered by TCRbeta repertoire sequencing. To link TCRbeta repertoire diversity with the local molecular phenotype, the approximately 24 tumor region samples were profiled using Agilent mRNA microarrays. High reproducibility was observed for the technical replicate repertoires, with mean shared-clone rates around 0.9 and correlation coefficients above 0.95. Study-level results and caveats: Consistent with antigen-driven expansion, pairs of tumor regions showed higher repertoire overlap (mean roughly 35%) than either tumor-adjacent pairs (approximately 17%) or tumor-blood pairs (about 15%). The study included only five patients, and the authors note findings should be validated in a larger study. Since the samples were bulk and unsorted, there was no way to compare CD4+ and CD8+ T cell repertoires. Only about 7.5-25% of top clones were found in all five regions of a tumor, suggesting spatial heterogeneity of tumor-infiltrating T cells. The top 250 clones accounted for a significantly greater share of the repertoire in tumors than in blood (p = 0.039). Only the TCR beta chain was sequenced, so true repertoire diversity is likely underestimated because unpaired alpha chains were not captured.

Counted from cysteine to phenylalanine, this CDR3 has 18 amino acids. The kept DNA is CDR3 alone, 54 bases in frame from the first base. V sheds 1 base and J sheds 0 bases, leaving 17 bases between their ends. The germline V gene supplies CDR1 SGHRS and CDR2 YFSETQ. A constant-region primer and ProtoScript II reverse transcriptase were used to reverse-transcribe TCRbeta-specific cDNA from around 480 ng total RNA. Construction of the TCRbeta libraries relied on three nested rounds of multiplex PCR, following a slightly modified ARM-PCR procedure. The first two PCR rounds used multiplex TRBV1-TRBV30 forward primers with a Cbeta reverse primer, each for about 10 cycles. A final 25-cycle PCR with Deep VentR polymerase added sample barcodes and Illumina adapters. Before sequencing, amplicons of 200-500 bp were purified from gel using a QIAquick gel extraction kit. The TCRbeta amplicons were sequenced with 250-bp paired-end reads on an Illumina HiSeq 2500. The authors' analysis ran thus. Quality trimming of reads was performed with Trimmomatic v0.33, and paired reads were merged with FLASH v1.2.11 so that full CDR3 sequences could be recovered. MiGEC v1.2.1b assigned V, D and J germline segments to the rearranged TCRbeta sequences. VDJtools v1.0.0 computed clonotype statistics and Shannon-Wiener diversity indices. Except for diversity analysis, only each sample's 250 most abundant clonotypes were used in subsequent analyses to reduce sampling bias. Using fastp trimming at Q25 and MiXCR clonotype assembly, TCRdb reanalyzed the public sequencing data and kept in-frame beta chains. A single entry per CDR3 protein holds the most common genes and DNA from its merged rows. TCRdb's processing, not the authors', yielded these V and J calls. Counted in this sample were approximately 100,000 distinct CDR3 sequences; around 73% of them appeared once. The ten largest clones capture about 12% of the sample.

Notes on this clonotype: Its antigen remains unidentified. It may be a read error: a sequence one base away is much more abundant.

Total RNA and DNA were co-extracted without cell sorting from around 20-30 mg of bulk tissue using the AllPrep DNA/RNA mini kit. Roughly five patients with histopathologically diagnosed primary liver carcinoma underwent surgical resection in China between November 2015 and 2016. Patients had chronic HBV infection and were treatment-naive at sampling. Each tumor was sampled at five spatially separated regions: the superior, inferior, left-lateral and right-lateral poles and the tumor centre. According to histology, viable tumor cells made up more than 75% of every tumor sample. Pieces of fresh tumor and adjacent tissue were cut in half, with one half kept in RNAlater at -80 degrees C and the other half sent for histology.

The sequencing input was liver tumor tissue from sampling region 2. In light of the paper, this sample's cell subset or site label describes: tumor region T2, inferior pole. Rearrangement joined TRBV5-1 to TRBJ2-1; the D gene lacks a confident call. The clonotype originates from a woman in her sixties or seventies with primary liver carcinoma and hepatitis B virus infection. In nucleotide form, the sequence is TGCGCCAGCAGCTTGATGGTGGGTCTCACGGTCTCCTACAATGAGCAGTTCTTC. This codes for CASSLMVGLTVSYNEQFF.